This TCR beta chain was identified during a study of T-cell reconstitution after alpha-beta-depleted transplantation in children. A TCRbeta library incorporating unique molecular identifiers was prepared. MiXCR, run by TCRdb on the PCR reads, gives a single entry per CDR3 protein. The data hold about 980,000 distinct CDR3 sequences, with around 30% observed a single time. Study results and limitations: T-cell numbers and diversity one year post-transplant derived largely from freshly generated T cells.

In the case of this clonotype: Its antigen is unidentified.

The V end was cut by 2 bases, the J end by 1 base, with 10 bases between. The CDR3 covers 15 residues. CDR1 and CDR2 (germline): SGHTA, FQGTGA. The J gene is TRBJ2-3, the V gene TRBV7-3; either TRBD1 or TRBD2 may supply D (5 bases each). Sample: PBMCs, mostly from graft donor cells, taken 360 days after TCRalphabeta/CD19-depleted stem cell transplant. The TCR sequence derives from a boy less than two years old who had a stem cell transplant for SCID, so the T cells may come from the graft donor. CDR3 sequence: CASSLLGTGTDTQYF. The CDR3 DNA reads as TGTGCCAGCAGCTTATTAGGGACCGGCACAGATACGCAGTATTTT.